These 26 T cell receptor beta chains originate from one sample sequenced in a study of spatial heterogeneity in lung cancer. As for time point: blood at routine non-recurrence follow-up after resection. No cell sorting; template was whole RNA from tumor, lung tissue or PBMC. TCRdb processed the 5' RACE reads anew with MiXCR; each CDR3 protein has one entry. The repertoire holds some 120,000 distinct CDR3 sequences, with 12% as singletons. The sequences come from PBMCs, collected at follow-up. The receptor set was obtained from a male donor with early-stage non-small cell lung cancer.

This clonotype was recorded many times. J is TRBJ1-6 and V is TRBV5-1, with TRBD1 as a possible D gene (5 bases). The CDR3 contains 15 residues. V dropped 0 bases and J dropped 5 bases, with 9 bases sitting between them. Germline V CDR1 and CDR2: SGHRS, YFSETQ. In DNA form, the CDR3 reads TGCGCCAGCAGCTTGGATGGACACGATAATTCACCCCTCCACTTT. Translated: CASSLDGHDNSPLHF.

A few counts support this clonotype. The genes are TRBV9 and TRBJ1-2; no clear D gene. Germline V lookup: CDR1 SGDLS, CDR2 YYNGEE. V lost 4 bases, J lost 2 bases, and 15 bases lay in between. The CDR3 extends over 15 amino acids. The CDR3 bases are TGTGCCAGCAGCCGGTACCTTCAGGCAAACTATGGCTACACCTTC. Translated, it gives CASSRYLQANYGYTF.

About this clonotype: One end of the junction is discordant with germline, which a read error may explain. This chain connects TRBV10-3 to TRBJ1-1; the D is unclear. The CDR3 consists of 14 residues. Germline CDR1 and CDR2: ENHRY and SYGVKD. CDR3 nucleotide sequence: TGTACCATCAAACAAGAACCCTCGAACACTGAAGCTTTCTTT. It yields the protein CTIKQEPSNTEAFF.

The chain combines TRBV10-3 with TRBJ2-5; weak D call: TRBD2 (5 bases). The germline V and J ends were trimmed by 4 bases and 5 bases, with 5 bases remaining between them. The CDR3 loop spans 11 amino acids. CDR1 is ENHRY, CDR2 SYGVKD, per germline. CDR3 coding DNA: TGTGCCATCAGTGCGGGGGAGACCCAGTACTTC. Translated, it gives CAISAGETQYF.

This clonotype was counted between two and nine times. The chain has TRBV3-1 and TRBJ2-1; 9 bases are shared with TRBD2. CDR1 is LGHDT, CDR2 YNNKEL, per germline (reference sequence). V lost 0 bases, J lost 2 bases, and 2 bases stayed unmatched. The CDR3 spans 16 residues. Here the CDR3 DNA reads TGTGCCAGCAGCCAAGAGGGGACTAGCCCCTACAATGAGCAGTTCTTC. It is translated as CASSQEGTSPYNEQFF.

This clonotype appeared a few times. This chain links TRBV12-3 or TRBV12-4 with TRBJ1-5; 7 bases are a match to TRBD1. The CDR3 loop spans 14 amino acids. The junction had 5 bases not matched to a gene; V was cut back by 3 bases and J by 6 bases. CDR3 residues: CASSFSGDSQPQHF. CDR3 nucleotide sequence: TGTGCCAGCAGTTTTTCGGGGGACAGTCAGCCCCAGCATTTT.

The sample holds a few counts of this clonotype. The DNA of the CDR3 is TGTGCCATCAGTGAGTCACCGGGACAGGGCCTTGGCTACACCTTC. Protein product: CAISESPGQGLGYTF. This chain links TRBV10-3 with TRBJ1-2, with 9 bases matching TRBD1. The germline V gene encodes CDR1 ENHRY and CDR2 SYGVKD. This CDR3 spans 15 amino acids. The J segment lost 7 bases and the V segment lost 0 bases, leaving 6 bases of the junction unmatched.

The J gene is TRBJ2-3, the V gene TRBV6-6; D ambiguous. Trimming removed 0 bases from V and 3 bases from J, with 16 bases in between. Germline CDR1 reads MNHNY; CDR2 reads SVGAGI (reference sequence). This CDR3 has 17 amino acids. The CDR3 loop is CASSYSIGTGVTDTQYF. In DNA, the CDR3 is TGTGCCAGCAGTTACTCGATAGGTACGGGTGTAACAGATACGCAGTATTTT.

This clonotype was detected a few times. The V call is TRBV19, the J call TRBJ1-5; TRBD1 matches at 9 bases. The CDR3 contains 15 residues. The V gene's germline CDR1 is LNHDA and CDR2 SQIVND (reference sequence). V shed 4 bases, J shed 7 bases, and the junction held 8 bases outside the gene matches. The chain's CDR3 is CASSTLNRGQQPQHF. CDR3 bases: TGTGCCAGTAGTACCCTCAACAGGGGGCAACAGCCCCAGCATTTT.

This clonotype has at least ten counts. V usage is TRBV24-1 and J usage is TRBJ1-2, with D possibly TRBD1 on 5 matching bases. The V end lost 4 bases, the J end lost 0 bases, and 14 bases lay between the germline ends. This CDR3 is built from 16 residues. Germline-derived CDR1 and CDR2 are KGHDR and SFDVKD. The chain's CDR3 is CATSDPQGPANYGYTF. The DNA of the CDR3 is TGTGCCACCAGTGACCCCCAGGGCCCGGCTAACTATGGCTACACCTTC.

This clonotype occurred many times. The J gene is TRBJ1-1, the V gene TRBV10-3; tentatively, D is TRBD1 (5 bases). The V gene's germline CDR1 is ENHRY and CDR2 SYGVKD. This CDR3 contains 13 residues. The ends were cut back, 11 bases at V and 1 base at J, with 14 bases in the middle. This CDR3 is CAQSREPNTEAFF. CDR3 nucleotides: TGTGCCCAATCCAGGGAGCCGAACACTGAAGCTTTCTTT.

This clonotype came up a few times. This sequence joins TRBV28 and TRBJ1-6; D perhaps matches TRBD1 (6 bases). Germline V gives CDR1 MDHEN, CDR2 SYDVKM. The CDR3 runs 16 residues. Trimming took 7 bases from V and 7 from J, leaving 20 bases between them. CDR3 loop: CASTLQGSGKNSPLHF. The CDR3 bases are TGTGCCAGCACCTTACAGGGCAGCGGTAAAAATTCACCCCTCCACTTT.

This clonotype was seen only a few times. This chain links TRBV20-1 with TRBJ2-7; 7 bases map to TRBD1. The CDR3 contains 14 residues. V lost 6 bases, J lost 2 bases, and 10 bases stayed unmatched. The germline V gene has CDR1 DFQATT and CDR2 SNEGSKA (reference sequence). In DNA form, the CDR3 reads TGCAGTGCCACCTCATTAACAGGGGCCTACGAGCAGTACTTC. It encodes CSATSLTGAYEQYF.

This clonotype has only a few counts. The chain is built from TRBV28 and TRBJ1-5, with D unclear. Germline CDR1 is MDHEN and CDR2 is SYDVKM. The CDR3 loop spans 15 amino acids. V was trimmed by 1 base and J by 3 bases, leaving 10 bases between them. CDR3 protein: CASSLFGLANQPQHF. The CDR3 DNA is TGTGCCAGCAGTTTATTCGGGCTGGCCAATCAGCCCCAGCATTTT.

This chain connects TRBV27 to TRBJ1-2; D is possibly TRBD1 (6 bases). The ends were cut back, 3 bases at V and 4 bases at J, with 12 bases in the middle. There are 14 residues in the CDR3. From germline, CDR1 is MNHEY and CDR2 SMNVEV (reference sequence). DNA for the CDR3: TGTGCCAGCAGTTTTAATATCAGGGGCTATGGCTACACCTTC. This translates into CASSFNIRGYGYTF.

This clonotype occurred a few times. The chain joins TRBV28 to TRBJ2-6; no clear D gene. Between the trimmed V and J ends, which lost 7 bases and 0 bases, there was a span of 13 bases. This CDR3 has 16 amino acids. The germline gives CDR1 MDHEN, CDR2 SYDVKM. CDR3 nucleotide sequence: TGTGCCAGCAAGGGTAATGATAACTCTGGGGCCAACGTCCTGACTTTC. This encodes CASKGNDNSGANVLTF. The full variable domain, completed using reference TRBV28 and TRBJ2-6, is DVKVTQSSRYLVKRTGEKVFLECVQDMDHENMFWYRQDPGLGLRLIYFSYDVKMKEKGDIPEGYSVSREKKERFSLILESASTNQTSMYLCASKGNDNSGANVLTFGAGSRLTVL.

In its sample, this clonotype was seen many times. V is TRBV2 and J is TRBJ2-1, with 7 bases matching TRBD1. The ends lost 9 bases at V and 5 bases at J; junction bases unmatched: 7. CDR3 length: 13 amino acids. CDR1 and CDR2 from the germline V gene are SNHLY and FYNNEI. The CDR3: CASPGQKNNEQFF. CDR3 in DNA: TGTGCCAGTCCGGGACAGAAGAACAATGAGCAGTTCTTC. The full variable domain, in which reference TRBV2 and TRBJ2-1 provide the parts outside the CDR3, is EPEVTQTPSHQVTQMGQEVILRCVPISNHLYFYWYRQILGQKVEFLVSFYNNEISEKSEIFDDQFSVERPDGSNFTLKIRSTKLEDSAMYFCASPGQKNNEQFFGPGTRLTVL.

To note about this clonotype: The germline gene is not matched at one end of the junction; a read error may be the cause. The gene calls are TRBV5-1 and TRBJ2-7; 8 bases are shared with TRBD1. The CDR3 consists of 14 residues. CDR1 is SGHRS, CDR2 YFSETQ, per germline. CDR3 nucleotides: TGCGCGAGCAGCGCCCAGGGGGCTGATTACGAGCAGTACTTC. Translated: CASSAQGADYEQYF.

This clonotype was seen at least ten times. CDR3 region: CSATIDSFWSEKLFF. The DNA of the CDR3 is TGCAGTGCTACCATTGACTCGTTCTGGAGCGAAAAACTGTTTTTT. The chain has TRBV20-1 and TRBJ1-4, with D hard to call. CDR1 is DFQATT and CDR2 is SNEGSKA in the germline V gene (reference sequence). CDR3 length: 15 residues. V gave up 4 bases and J gave up 8 bases, with 20 bases separating them.

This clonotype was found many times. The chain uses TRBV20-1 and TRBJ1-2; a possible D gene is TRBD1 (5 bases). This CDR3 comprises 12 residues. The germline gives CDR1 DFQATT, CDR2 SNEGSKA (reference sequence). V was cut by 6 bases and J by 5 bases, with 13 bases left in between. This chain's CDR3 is CSAQGRKYGYTF. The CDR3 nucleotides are TGCAGTGCCCAGGGACGGAAATATGGCTACACCTTC.

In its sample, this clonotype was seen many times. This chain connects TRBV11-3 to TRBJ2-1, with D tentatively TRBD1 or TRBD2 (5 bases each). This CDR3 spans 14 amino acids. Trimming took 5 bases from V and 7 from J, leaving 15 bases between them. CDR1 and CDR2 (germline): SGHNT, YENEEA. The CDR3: CASSPNWGRNEQFF. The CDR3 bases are TGTGCCAGCAGCCCCAATTGGGGGAGAAATGAGCAGTTCTTC.

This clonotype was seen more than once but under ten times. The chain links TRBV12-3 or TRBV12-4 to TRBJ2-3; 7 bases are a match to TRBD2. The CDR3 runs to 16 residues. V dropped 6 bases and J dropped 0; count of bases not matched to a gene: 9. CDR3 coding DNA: TGTGCCAGCAGCGGGGGGAGGAGTTTAAGCACAGATACGCAGTATTTT. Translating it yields CASSGGRSLSTDTQYF.

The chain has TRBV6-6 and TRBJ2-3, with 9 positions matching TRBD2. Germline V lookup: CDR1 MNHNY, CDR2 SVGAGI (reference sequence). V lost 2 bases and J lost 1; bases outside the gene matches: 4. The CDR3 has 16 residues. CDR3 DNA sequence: TGTGCCAGCAGTTACCCCCGGACTAGCGGCACAGATACGCAGTATTTT. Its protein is CASSYPRTSGTDTQYF.

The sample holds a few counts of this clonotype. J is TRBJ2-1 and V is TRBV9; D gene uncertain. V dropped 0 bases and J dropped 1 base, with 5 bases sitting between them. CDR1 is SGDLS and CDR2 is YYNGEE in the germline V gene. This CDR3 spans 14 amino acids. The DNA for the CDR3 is TGTGCCAGCAGCGTAGGTTGGTCCTACAATGAGCAGTTCTTC. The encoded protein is CASSVGWSYNEQFF.

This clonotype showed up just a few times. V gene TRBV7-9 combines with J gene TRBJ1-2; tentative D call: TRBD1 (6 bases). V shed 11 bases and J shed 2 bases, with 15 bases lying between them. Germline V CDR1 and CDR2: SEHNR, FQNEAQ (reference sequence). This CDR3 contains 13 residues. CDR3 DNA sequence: TGTGCCGGAAGGACGGGGGCCAACTATGGCTACACCTTC. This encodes CAGRTGANYGYTF.

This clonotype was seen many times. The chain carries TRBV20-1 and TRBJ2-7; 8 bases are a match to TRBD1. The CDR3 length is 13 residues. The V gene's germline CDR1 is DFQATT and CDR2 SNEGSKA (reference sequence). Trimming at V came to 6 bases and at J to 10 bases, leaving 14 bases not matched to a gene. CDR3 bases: TGCAGTGCAACAGTCCCGGGACAGGTACGCCAGTACTTC. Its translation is CSATVPGQVRQYF.